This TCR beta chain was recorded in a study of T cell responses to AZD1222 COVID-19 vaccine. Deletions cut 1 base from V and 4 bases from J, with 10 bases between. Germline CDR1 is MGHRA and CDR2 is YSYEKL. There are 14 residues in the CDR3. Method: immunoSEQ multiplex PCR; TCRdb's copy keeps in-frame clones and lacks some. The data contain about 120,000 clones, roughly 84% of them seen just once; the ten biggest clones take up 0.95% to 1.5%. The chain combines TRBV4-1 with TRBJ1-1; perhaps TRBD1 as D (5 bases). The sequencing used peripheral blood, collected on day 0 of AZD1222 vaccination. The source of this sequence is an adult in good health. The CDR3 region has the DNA TGCGCCAGCAGCCAAGCCCAGGGCGGCACTGAAGCTTTCTTT. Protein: CASSQAQGGTEAFF.